Listed below are T cell receptor beta chains from one sample, sequenced in a study of blood T cell repertoires in COVID-19. Repertoires were generated with immunoSEQ multiplex PCR, while TCRdb's copy carries only in-frame clones and drops some. The repertoire holds some 300,000 clones, with 75% to 90% as singletons. Specimen: peripheral blood. The receptors originated from a man younger than 30 with active or convalescent COVID-19. Both conserved end residues are part of each CDR3. A D gene is named only where the DNA matches it firmly. Part of the rows lack a size; the others show once, few, many or a class for expanded clones.

clone_size d_call j_call v_call cdr3_aa cdr3_nt
- - TRBJ1-1 TRBV7-9 CASSISEAFF TGTGCCAGCAGTATCAGTGAAGCTTTCTTT
few - TRBJ2-7 TRBV21-1 CASSPVDRVFRYEQYF TGTGCCAGCAGCCCGGTGGACAGGGTTTTTCGCTACGAGCAGTACTTC
once - TRBJ1-1 TRBV6-6 CASSRQMNTEAFF TGTGCCAGCAGTCGACAGATGAACACTGAAGCTTTCTTT
few TRBD2 TRBJ2-1 TRBV18 CASSSTSGAGNEQFF TGTGCCAGCTCATCGACTAGCGGAGCGGGGAATGAGCAGTTCTTC
- - TRBJ1-2 TRBV5-1 CASSLLGADYGYTF TGCGCCAGCAGCCTTTTGGGGGCGGACTATGGCTACACCTTC
- TRBD2 TRBJ2-3 TRBV14 CASSHPGLAIDTQYF TGTGCCAGCAGCCATCCGGGACTAGCGATAGATACGCAGTATTTT
- TRBD2 TRBJ2-1 TRBV27 CASSYKPGLAGESSYNEQFF TGTGCCAGCAGTTATAAGCCGGGACTAGCGGGAGAGAGCTCCTACAATGAGCAGTTCTTC
- - TRBJ2-1 TRBV21-1 CASSTRLAGGPNEQFF TGTGCCAGCAGCACCCGACTAGCGGGAGGGCCAAATGAGCAGTTCTTC
- TRBD2 TRBJ2-2 TRBV9 CASSVEGGPTGELFF TGTGCCAGCAGCGTAGAGGGAGGGCCGACCGGGGAGCTGTTTTTT
- - TRBJ1-2 TRBV28 CASSSTDSVYTF TGTGCCAGCAGTTCGACTGACAGTGTCTACACCTTC
- TRBD1 TRBJ1-1 TRBV7-9 CASSLGQGNTEAFF TGTGCCAGCAGCTTAGGACAGGGGAACACTGAAGCTTTCTTT
- - TRBJ2-2 TRBV14 CASSQEISGELFF TGTGCCAGCAGCCAAGAAATCTCCGGGGAGCTGTTTTTT
- TRBD1 TRBJ2-3 TRBV15 CATSRAQDRGWDTQYF TGTGCCACCAGCAGAGCCCAGGACAGGGGATGGGATACGCAGTATTTT
- - TRBJ2-4 TRBV12-3/TRBV12-4 CASSSGEAVQYF TGTGCCAGCAGTTCCGGGGAGGCCGTTCAGTACTTC
- - TRBJ1-6 TRBV11-2 CASSLGQGHNSPLHF TGTGCCAGCAGCTTAGGGCAGGGCCATAATTCACCCCTCCACTTT
few TRBD1 TRBJ2-7 TRBV2 CASSEQGEYYEQYF TGTGCCAGCAGTGAACAGGGGGAATACTACGAGCAGTACTTC
- TRBD1 TRBJ2-7 TRBV2 CASRITGGADEQYF TGTGCCAGCAGAATAACAGGGGGCGCGGACGAGCAGTACTTC
- - TRBJ1-1 TRBV7-9 CASSRQDTEAFF TGTGCCAGCAGCCGACAGGACACTGAAGCTTTCTTT
- - TRBJ1-4 TRBV25-1 CASRRGEKLFF TGTGCCAGCAGAAGGGGAGAAAAACTGTTTTTT
- TRBD1 TRBJ2-1 TRBV19 CASSIGGQSYNEQFF TGTGCCAGTAGTATTGGGGGACAGTCCTACAATGAGCAGTTCTTC
once TRBD1 TRBJ1-1 TRBV19 CASSLEEGTANTEAFF TGTGCCAGTAGTCTCGAAGAGGGGACAGCGAACACTGAAGCTTTCTTT
- TRBD2 TRBJ2-7 TRBV27 CASSFTSGSDEQYF TGTGCCAGCAGTTTTACTAGCGGGAGCGACGAGCAGTACTTC
- - TRBJ1-3 TRBV7-9 CASSLVASFTGNTIYF TGTGCCAGCAGCTTAGTGGCATCCTTCACTGGAAACACCATATATTTT
- - TRBJ2-2 TRBV7-2 CASSPRGTTNTGELFF TGTGCCAGCAGCCCCCGGGGGACCACGAACACCGGGGAGCTGTTTTTT
- TRBD2 TRBJ2-1 TRBV27 CASSFSTSGMIHNEQFF TGTGCCAGCAGTTTTTCGACTAGCGGAATGATCCACAATGAGCAGTTCTTC
- TRBD1 TRBJ1-2 TRBV28 CASSFGQAGYTF TGTGCCAGCAGTTTCGGACAGGCGGGCTACACCTTC
- TRBD2 TRBJ2-1 TRBV5-1 CASSLKRESSYNEQFF TGCGCCAGCAGCTTGAAGCGGGAGAGCTCCTACAATGAGCAGTTCTTC
- TRBD2 TRBJ2-1 TRBV29-1 CSFKGGLAGGNEQFF TGCAGCTTCAAGGGTGGGCTAGCGGGCGGCAATGAGCAGTTCTTC
- - TRBJ2-3 TRBV5-1 CASRSGAVTDTQYF TGCGCCAGTCGGTCTGGAGCGGTCACAGATACGCAGTATTTT
- TRBD1 TRBJ1-3 TRBV6-5 CASSWGTGGSTIYF TGTGCCAGCAGTTGGGGGACAGGGGGCTCCACCATATATTTT
- TRBD1 TRBJ1-5 TRBV15 CATSRTGDNQPQHF TGTGCCACCAGTCGGACAGGGGATAATCAGCCCCAGCATTTT
- TRBD2 TRBJ2-2 TRBV6-4 CASTRPPAGRTGELFF TGTGCCAGCACCCGGCCCCCAGCGGGACGCACCGGGGAGCTGTTTTTT
- - TRBJ2-7 TRBV5-1 CASSLRSSYEQYF TGCGCCAGCAGCTTGCGGTCCTCCTACGAGCAGTACTTC
few TRBD2 TRBJ2-7 TRBV2 CASRRDERGYSYEQYF TGTGCCAGCAGAAGGGACGAGCGGGGGTATTCCTACGAGCAGTACTTC
- - TRBJ2-5 TRBV4-1 CASSQGGVWETQYF TGCGCCAGCAGCCAAGGGGGAGTTTGGGAGACCCAGTACTTC
- - TRBJ2-1 TRBV5-4 CASSREGYNEQFF TGTGCCAGCAGCCGGGAAGGCTACAATGAGCAGTTCTTC
- - TRBJ1-6 TRBV6-6 CASSKPPSGSPLHF TGTGCCAGCAGTAAGCCCCCCTCAGGGTCACCCCTCCACTTT
- TRBD1 TRBJ1-1 TRBV5-1 CASSTTDRGRTEAFF TGCGCCAGCAGCACGACGGACAGGGGGCGAACTGAAGCTTTCTTT
few TRBD1 TRBJ1-2 TRBV25-1 CASSYGTGVSYGYTF TGTGCCAGCAGTTACGGGACAGGGGTTTCCTATGGCTACACCTTC
- - TRBJ1-1 TRBV28 CASNGQISTEAFF TGTGCCAGCAACGGACAGATTTCGACTGAAGCTTTCTTT
- - TRBJ2-2 TRBV12-3/TRBV12-4 CASSLQGFGELFF TGTGCCAGCAGTTTGCAGGGGTTCGGGGAGCTGTTTTTT
- - TRBJ1-3 TRBV19 CASGSPDSSGNTIYF TGTGCCAGTGGTTCCCCCGACAGCTCTGGAAACACCATATATTTT
- - TRBJ2-5 TRBV4-1 CASSQVYETQYF TGCGCCAGCAGCCAAGTTTATGAGACCCAGTACTTC
- TRBD1 TRBJ1-2 TRBV28 CASKDRTPFYGYTF TGTGCCAGCAAGGACAGGACCCCTTTCTATGGCTACACCTTC
- TRBD2 TRBJ2-7 TRBV5-1 CASSLLAGSSYEQYF TGCGCCAGCAGCTTGTTAGCGGGAAGCTCCTACGAGCAGTACTTC
- - TRBJ2-7 TRBV5-1 CASSSTQGTSYEQYF TGCGCCAGCAGCTCCACACAGGGGACTTCCTACGAGCAGTACTTC
- - TRBJ1-1 TRBV7-2 CASSLVVGSEAFF TGTGCCAGCAGCTTAGTGGTCGGGTCGGAAGCTTTCTTT
- TRBD1 TRBJ2-2 TRBV19 CASHFRTGSTGELFF TGTGCCAGCCACTTCCGGACAGGGTCCACCGGGGAGCTGTTTTTT
- TRBD1 TRBJ2-7 TRBV5-5 CASSGLRDRSYEQYF TGTGCCAGCAGCGGACTTCGGGACAGGTCGTACGAGCAGTACTTC
few TRBD1 TRBJ1-1 TRBV6-2/TRBV6-3 CASSYRTGQGGYLDTEAFF TGTGCCAGCAGTTACCGTACGGGACAGGGAGGATATTTGGACACTGAAGCTTTCTTT
- - TRBJ1-6 TRBV27 CASTNRGIPLHF TGTGCCAGCACTAATCGTGGTATCCCCCTCCACTTT
- TRBD1 TRBJ1-4 TRBV4-3 CASSRGQGFGEKLFF TGCGCCAGCAGCCGAGGACAGGGGTTCGGTGAAAAACTGTTTTTT
many TRBD2 TRBJ2-3 TRBV10-1 CASSPGLAGGSTDTQYF TGCGCCAGCAGCCCTGGACTAGCGGGGGGATCCACAGATACGCAGTATTTT
once - TRBJ2-5 TRBV5-8 CASSLVRGVFETQYF TGTGCCAGCAGCTTGGTACGCGGGGTTTTCGAGACCCAGTACTTC
- - TRBJ2-7 TRBV20-1 CSASGGAEQYF TGCAGTGCATCCGGAGGGGCCGAGCAGTACTTC
- TRBD1 TRBJ1-2 TRBV2 CASRRDSSEYGYTF TGTGCCAGCAGACGGGACAGCTCGGAATATGGCTACACCTTC
- TRBD1 TRBJ1-6 TRBV29-1 CSVGTGGNSPLHF TGCAGCGTTGGGACAGGGGGTAATTCACCCCTCCACTTT
- - TRBJ2-3 TRBV14 CASSQDSITDTQYF TGTGCCAGCAGCCAAGATTCTATCACAGATACGCAGTATTTT
- - TRBJ2-7 TRBV7-7 CASSSSRGYEQYF TGTGCCAGCAGCTCTTCCCGGGGCTACGAGCAGTACTTC
- TRBD1 TRBJ2-5 TRBV3-1/TRBV3-2 CASSKTGNQETQYF TGTGCCAGCAGCAAGACAGGGAATCAAGAGACCCAGTACTTC